This paragraph reports one TCR beta chain. Its target is unknown. The record originates from a study of cytomegalovirus exposure and HLA in healthy donors. As for the study in general: A subsequent analysis stated that the 100 to 150 validation repertoires were run on the same platform as the roughly 620 first-cohort repertoires. Points from the study as a whole: One later analysis, an examination of the approximately 120 validation repertoires, found that first-cohort TCR clusters tended to co-occur in them. The majority of TCR sequences were rare, yet some public TCRs appeared in many donors.

This CDR3 is 12 amino acids long. In germline, CDR1 is SQVTM, CDR2 ANQGSEA. V lost 5 bases to trimming and J lost 0 bases, with 4 bases between them. Libraries were prepared by immunoSEQ multiplex PCR; TCRdb keeps only in-frame clonotypes and omits some of them. The sample holds about 250,000 clones, around 87% seen once. The sequenced sample consisted of PBMCs. This TCR came from a man between 18 and 35 years old in good health and CMV-seronegative. The chain joins TRBV29-1 to TRBJ1-4; D ambiguous. The CDR3 coding sequence is TGCAGCGTTTCCGCAACTAATGAAAAACTGTTTTTT. Translated, it gives CSVSATNEKLFF.